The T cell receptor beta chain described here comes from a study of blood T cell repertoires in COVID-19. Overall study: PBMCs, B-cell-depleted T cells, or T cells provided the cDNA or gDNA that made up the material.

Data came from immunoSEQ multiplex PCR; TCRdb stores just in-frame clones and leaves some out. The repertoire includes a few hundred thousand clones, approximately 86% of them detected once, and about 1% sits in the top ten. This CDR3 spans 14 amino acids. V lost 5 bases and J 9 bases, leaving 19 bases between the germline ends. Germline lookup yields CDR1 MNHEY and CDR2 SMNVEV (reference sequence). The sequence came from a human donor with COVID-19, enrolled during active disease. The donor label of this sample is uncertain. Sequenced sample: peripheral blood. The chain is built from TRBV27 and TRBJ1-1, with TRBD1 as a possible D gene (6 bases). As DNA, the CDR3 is TGTGCCAGCAGTATAAAACAGGGTTGGGAAAAAGCTTTCTTT. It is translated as CASSIKQGWEKAFF.